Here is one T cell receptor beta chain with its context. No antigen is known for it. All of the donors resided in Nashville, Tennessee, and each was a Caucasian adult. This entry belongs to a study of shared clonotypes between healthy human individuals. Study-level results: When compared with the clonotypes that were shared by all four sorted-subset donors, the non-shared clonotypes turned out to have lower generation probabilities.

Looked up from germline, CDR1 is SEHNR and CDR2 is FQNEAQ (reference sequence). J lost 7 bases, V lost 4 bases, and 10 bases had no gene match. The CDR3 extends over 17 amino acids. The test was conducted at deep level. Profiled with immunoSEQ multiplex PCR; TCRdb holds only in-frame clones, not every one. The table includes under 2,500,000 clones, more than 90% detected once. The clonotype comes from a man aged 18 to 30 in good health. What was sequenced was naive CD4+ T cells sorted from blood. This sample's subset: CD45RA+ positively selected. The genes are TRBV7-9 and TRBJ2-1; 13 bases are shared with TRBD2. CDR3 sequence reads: CASSSPWGLAGRNEQFF. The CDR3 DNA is TGTGCCAGCAGCTCTCCCTGGGGACTAGCGGGGAGAAATGAGCAGTTCTTC. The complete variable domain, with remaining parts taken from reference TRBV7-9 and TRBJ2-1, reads DTGVSQNPRHKITKRGQNVTFRCDPISEHNRLYWYRQTLGQGPEFLTYFQNEAQLEKSRLLSDRFSAERPKGSFSTLEIQRTEQGDSAMYLCASSSPWGLAGRNEQFFGPGTRLTVL.